A single sample gave rise to the 10 T cell receptor beta chains below, sequenced in a study of human T cells and chemical hapten exposure. Specified time point: patch test 3, about 24 weeks after DPC sensitization. Treatment defined: therapeutic diphenylcyclopropenone sensitization with weekly scalp DPC. TCRdb used MiXCR to reprocess the RACE reads, holding one entry per CDR3 protein. Of 97,000 or so distinct CDR3 sequences in the sample, roughly 27% were seen once. Sequencing used whole blood, obtained in connection with sensitization to the hapten diphenylcyclopropenone (DPC). The receptor set was obtained from a man aged 40-55 years with alopecia areata. Some clones in this sample may be carry-over from other donors' samples.

The V call is TRBV7-2, the J call TRBJ1-4, with a possible D match to TRBD1 (6 bases). This CDR3 has 16 amino acids. Looked up from germline, CDR1 is SGHTA and CDR2 is FQGNSA. The V and J ends lost 1 base and 5 bases respectively, with 14 bases between them. The CDR3 DNA sequence: TGTGCCAGCAGCTTAGGTGGGGGGACACCAAATGAAAAACTGTTTTTT. Residues: CASSLGGGTPNEKLFF. Variable domain in full (rest from reference TRBV7-2 and TRBJ1-4): GAGVSQSPSNKVTEKGKDVELRCDPISGHTALYWYRQSLGQGLEFLIYFQGNSAPDKSGLPSDRFSAERTGGSVSTLTIQRTQQEDSAVYLCASSLGGGTPNEKLFFGSGTQLSVL.

The genes are TRBV7-9 and TRBJ2-1, with D possibly matching TRBD2 (6 bases). Germline V lookup: CDR1 SEHNR, CDR2 FQNEAQ (reference sequence). The V gene lost 3 bases and the J gene lost 7 bases, with 19 bases spanning the gap. The CDR3 has 16 residues. The CDR3 sequence: CASSFYAGLLQNEQFF. The CDR3 bases are TGTGCCAGCAGCTTCTACGCGGGGTTATTACAGAATGAGCAGTTCTTC.

This chain connects TRBV9 to TRBJ2-3; 8 nucleotides agree with TRBD2. The CDR3 is 16 residues long. The junction had 6 bases not matched to a gene; V was cut back by 1 base and J by 2 bases. Germline loops: CDR1 SGDLS, CDR2 YYNGEE. CDR3 nucleotides: TGTGCCAGCAGCGTACGAACTAGCGGACCCACAGATACGCAGTATTTT. Protein sequence: CASSVRTSGPTDTQYF.

This clonotype was seen a handful of times. The chain is built from TRBV12-3 or TRBV12-4 and TRBJ2-5, with 12 positions matching TRBD2. The CDR3 totals 14 residues. With 6 bases clipped from V and 4 bases from J, the junction kept 3 bases outside the gene matches. In nucleotides, the CDR3 is TGTGCCAGCAGACTAGCGGGAGGAGGAGAGACCCAGTACTTC. Translating it yields CASRLAGGGETQYF.

This clonotype is medium-sized in the sample. The gene calls are TRBV20-1 and TRBJ2-5, with 12 bases that match TRBD2. Trimming removed 1 base from V and 5 bases from J; junction bases left unmatched: 5. The germline V gene has CDR1 DFQATT and CDR2 SNEGSKA (reference sequence). This CDR3 has 15 residues. CDR3 nucleotide sequence: TGCAGTGCTAGAGGTGGACTAGCGGGATGGGAGACCCAGTACTTC. Translating it yields CSARGGLAGWETQYF.

There are a few counts of this clonotype. The chain has TRBV5-1 and TRBJ2-3; 7 bases line up with TRBD2. Germline CDR1 SGHRS, CDR2 YFSETQ. The CDR3 is 14 residues long. V was pared by 4 bases and J by 4 bases, with 6 bases of the junction left unmatched. CDR3 sequence (DNA): TGCGCCAGCAGCCATGGGACTACCGCAGATACGCAGTATTTT. Translated: CASSHGTTADTQYF.

This clonotype was counted between two and nine times. V is TRBV7-9 and J is TRBJ2-7; 9 nucleotides match TRBD1. V lost 8 bases, J lost 4 bases, and 12 bases stayed unmatched. Germline CDR1 SEHNR, CDR2 FQNEAQ (reference sequence). This CDR3 contains 15 residues. DNA for the CDR3: TGTGCCAGCGCTTCCGGGACAGGGATCGTTTACGAGCAGTACTTC. It specifies CASASGTGIVYEQYF.

This clonotype has just a few counts. The V call is TRBV29-1, the J call TRBJ2-1, with 12 bases fitting TRBD2. The CDR3 covers 16 residues. Germline V gene data show CDR1 as SQVTM and CDR2 as ANQGSEA. The ends lost 7 bases at V and 4 bases at J; junction bases unmatched: 11. CDR3 bases: TGCAGCGCTCCACCGACTAGCGGGAGCCCTTACAATGAGCAGTTCTTC. Translating it yields CSAPPTSGSPYNEQFF.

This clonotype was observed a few times. The chain recombines TRBV20-1 with TRBJ2-5; D tentatively reads TRBD1 or TRBD2 (6 bases each). Trimming stripped 4 bases from V and 1 base from J, with 16 bases between. There are 15 residues in the CDR3. The germline V gene has CDR1 DFQATT and CDR2 SNEGSKA (reference sequence). This CDR3 is CSANRQEGGQETQYF. CDR3 DNA: TGCAGTGCTAACCGACAGGAGGGAGGCCAAGAGACCCAGTACTTC.

As regards this clonotype: This clone may be a read error of a much larger clone one base away. This chain joins TRBV20-1 and TRBJ2-5; 7 bases are shared with TRBD1. The V segment lost 1 base and the J segment 1 base; nucleotides outside the gene matches: 6. Germline V lookup: CDR1 DFQATT, CDR2 SNEGSKA (reference sequence). CDR3 length: 15 amino acids. CDR3 in amino acids: CSARAKGTAQETQYF. CDR3 nucleotides: TGCAGTGCTAGAGCTAAGGGGACAGCCCAAGAGACCCAGTACTTC.